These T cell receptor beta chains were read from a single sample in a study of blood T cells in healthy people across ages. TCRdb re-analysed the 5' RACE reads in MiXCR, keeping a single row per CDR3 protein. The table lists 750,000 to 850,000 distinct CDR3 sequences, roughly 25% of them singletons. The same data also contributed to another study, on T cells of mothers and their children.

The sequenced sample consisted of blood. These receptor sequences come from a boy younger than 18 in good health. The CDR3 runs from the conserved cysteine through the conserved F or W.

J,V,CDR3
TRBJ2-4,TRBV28,CASSLEGLAKNIQYF
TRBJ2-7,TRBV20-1,CSARDGAGVTYEQYF
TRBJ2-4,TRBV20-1,CSATGQGNIQYF
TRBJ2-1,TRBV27,CASSLLPGTSGSGNEQFF
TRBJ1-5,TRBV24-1,CATRQGSNQPQHF
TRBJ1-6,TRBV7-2,CASSLEGGASISPLHF
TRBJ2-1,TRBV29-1,CSVLRQGVYNEQFF
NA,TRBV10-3,CAISVADRGPYEQYF
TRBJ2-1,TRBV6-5,CASSYSIPAGSGWEQFF
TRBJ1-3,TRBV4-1,CASSQDSGFSGNTIYF
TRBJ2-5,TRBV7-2,CASSLGSGGETRYF
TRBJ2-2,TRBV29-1,CSVSSQLEAGELFF
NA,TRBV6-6,CASSWGSGQFF
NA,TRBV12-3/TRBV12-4,CASRGGQGIYEQYF
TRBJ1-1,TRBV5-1,CASSLKTGVGTEAFF
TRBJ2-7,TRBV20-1,CSAAPLLSYEQYF
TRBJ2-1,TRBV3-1,CASSQGGTGDNEQFF
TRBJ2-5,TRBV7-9,CASSIRQAPETQYF
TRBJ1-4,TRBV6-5,CASRPGGGEKLFF
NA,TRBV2,CASSDLRTYEQYF
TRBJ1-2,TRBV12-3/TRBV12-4,CASSLGWGRGGSGYTF
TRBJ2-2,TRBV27,CASSLGGGYTGELFF
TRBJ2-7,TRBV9,CASSGPGGQYEQYF
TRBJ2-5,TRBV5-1,CASSLGTGWDETQYF
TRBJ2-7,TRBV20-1,CSAREASGKLYEQYF
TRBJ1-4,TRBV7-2,CASSLRGRPNEKLFF
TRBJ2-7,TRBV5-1,CASSLGGAREQYF
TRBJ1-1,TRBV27,CASSFGGGEAFF
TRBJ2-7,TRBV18,CASSTMGVEQYF
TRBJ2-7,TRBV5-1,CASSFEGDEQYF
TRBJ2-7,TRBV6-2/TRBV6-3,CAGSYLRSAPVYF
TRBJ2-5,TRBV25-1,CASSELRGQETQYF
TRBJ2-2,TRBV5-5,CASSLRSRDTGEPFF
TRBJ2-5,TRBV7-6,CASSLLRGGQETQYF
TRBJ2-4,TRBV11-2,CASSLWGANIQYF
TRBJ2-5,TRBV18,CASSVPGQETQYF
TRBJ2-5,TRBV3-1,CASLRSGAQETQYF
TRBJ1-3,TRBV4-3,CASSRNLRTDSGNTIYF
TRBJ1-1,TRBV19,CASSPPHRGRRYTEAFF
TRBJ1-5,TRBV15,CATSREQGINQPQHF
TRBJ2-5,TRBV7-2,CASAPWTSSETQYF